A single sample gave rise to the 15 T cell receptor beta chains below, sequenced in a study of blood T cell repertoires in COVID-19. The repertoire was sequenced with immunoSEQ multiplex PCR; TCRdb's copy has only in-frame clones and lacks some. Of tens of thousands of clones in the sample, about 90% are singletons; the top ten hold 7% to 9.5%. What was sequenced was peripheral blood. These receptors all come from a human donor in a cohort sampled during active COVID-19.

The chain uses TRBV11-3 and TRBJ2-7, with 9 nucleotides matching TRBD1. V shed 5 bases, J shed 6 bases, and the junction held 5 bases outside the gene matches. The CDR3 loop spans 13 amino acids. Germline V lookup: CDR1 SGHNT, CDR2 YENEEA. CDR3 bases: TGTGCCAGCAGCCTCGGGACAGGGAGCGAGCAGTACTTC. The encoded protein is CASSLGTGSEQYF.

This chain uses TRBV19 with TRBJ1-2, with 7 bases identical to TRBD1. The CDR3 is 17 residues long. Germline V gene data show CDR1 as LNHDA and CDR2 as SQIVND (reference sequence). V lost 5 bases to trimming and J lost 8 bases; unmatched junction nucleotides: 20. CDR3 sequence reads: CASSLEAVPGGKRGYTF. CDR3 DNA: TGTGCCAGTAGTCTCGAGGCTGTCCCAGGGGGAAAGCGGGGCTACACCTTC.

This clone came up a few times. The chain combines TRBV4-2 with TRBJ1-1, with 8 bases aligning to TRBD1. Trimming at V came to 4 bases and at J to 5 bases, leaving 6 bases not matched to a gene. Germline V lookup: CDR1 LGHNA, CDR2 YNFKEQ. The CDR3 consists of 14 residues. CDR3 residues: CASSLTGARTEAFF. In DNA form, the CDR3 reads TGTGCCAGCAGCCTGACAGGGGCGAGGACTGAAGCTTTCTTT.

The V gene is TRBV29-1, the J gene TRBJ1-1, with TRBD1 matching over 7 bases. The junction had 3 bases not matched to a gene; V was cut back by 0 bases and J by 2 bases. The CDR3 sequence is 14 residues long. Per germline, CDR1 SQVTM and CDR2 ANQGSEA. CDR3 sequence reads: CSVEERTGNTEAFF. Here the CDR3 DNA reads TGCAGCGTTGAAGAGCGGACAGGAAACACTGAAGCTTTCTTT.

V and J are TRBV5-4 and TRBJ1-2; D might be TRBD1 (6 bases). The CDR3 totals 16 residues. V was cut by 0 bases and J by 3 bases, with 15 bases left in between. Germline assignment: CDR1 SGHNT and CDR2 YYREEE (reference sequence). The CDR3 nucleotides are TGTGCCAGCAGCTTGGTCGGAGTAGGACAGCACTATGGCTACACCTTC. Its protein product is CASSLVGVGQHYGYTF. Complete variable domain (other parts from reference TRBV5-4 and TRBJ1-2): ETGVTQSPTHLIKTRGQQVTLRCSSQSGHNTVSWYQQALGQGPQFIFQYYREEENGRGNFPPRFSGLQFPNYSSELNVNALELDDSALYLCASSLVGVGQHYGYTFGSGTRLTVV.

The chain carries TRBV6-5 and TRBJ1-5; 9 nucleotides agree with TRBD1. CDR3 length: 14 residues. Germline V gene lookup returns CDR1 MNHEY and CDR2 SVGAGI. J was trimmed by 4 bases and V by 6 bases; bases with no gene match: 4. DNA for the CDR3: TGTGCCAGCAGGGGGACAGGGAAAAATCAGCCCCAGCATTTT. Its translation is CASRGTGKNQPQHF.

This chain joins TRBV5-1 and TRBJ2-7; D perhaps matches TRBD1 (6 bases). The CDR3 runs 14 residues. Trimming shortened V by 0 bases and J by 2 bases, and 9 bases separated the two germline ends. CDR1 is SGHRS and CDR2 is YFSETQ in the germline V gene. The CDR3, as DNA: TGCGCCAGCAGCTTGGAACAGGGACCCTACGAGCAGTACTTC. Translating gives CASSLEQGPYEQYF.

The chain combines TRBV6-5 with TRBJ2-7; TRBD2 matches at 8 bases. The V gene's germline CDR1 is MNHEY and CDR2 SVGAGI. The length of the CDR3 is 13 residues. V shed 7 bases and J 2 bases; nucleotides not matched to a gene: 4. The CDR3 sequence is CASIPGGAYEQYF. The DNA for the CDR3 is TGTGCCAGCATCCCCGGGGGGGCCTACGAGCAGTACTTC.

This clone was recorded only once. Other DNA sequences in the sample encode the same CDR3. This CDR3 reads CASSPRDRLSGNTIYF. The CDR3 nucleotides read TGTGCCAGCTCACCACGGGACAGACTCTCTGGAAACACCATATATTTT. The V gene is TRBV18, the J gene TRBJ1-3; 7 bases match TRBD1. V lost 1 base, J lost 0 bases, and 3 bases stayed unmatched. This CDR3 region has 16 residues. CDR1 is KGHSH and CDR2 is LQKENI in the germline V gene.

The chain is built from TRBV5-6 and TRBJ2-7; tentative D call: TRBD2 (7 bases). The length of the CDR3 is 16 residues. CDR1 is SGHDT and CDR2 is YYEEEE in the germline V gene. V lost 0 bases to trimming and J lost 6 bases, with 19 bases between them. CDR3 bases: TGTGCCAGCAGCTTGGTGGTAGGCGGGGGCGGCGGCGAGCAGTACTTC. Translation: CASSLVVGGGGGEQYF.

The chain combines TRBV11-2 with TRBJ2-2; 7 bases are a match to TRBD2. V lost 1 base, J lost 4 bases, and 9 bases stayed unmatched. The CDR3 extends over 17 amino acids. Germline loops: CDR1 SGHAT, CDR2 FQNNGV. This CDR3 reads CASSLAAWGGGTGELFF. The CDR3 nucleotides read TGTGCCAGCAGCTTAGCCGCTTGGGGGGGTGGCACCGGGGAGCTGTTTTTT.

This sequence joins TRBV3-1 (or the pseudogene TRBV3-2) and TRBJ2-1; D is uncertain. CDR1 LGHDT and CDR2 YNNKEL come from the germline V gene (reference sequence). The CDR3 runs 15 residues. V lost 0 bases and J 4 bases, leaving 10 bases between the germline ends. The chain's CDR3 is CASSQEGPRYNEQFF. The CDR3 DNA is TGTGCCAGCAGCCAAGAGGGTCCTAGATACAATGAGCAGTTCTTC.

The chain employs TRBV28 and TRBJ1-5, with TRBD1 as a possible D gene (5 bases). Germline lookup yields CDR1 MDHEN and CDR2 SYDVKM. The CDR3 spans 13 residues. Trimming removed 3 bases from V and 6 bases from J, with 9 bases in between. CDR3 protein: CASSFPGVQPQHF. The CDR3 bases are TGTGCCAGCAGTTTCCCGGGGGTTCAGCCCCAGCATTTT.

The chain links TRBV9 to TRBJ1-1, with D maybe TRBD1 (5 bases). Trimming left V 3 bases short and J 4 bases short, with 16 bases between. The CDR3 loop spans 15 amino acids. The germline gives CDR1 SGDLS, CDR2 YYNGEE. CDR3 loop: CASSALKGAFTEAFF. In DNA, the CDR3 is TGTGCCAGCAGCGCGCTGAAAGGGGCCTTCACTGAAGCTTTCTTT. Together with reference TRBV9 and TRBJ1-1, the CDR3 gives the full variable domain: DSGVTQTPKHLITATGQRVTLRCSPRSGDLSVYWYQQSLDQGLQFLIQYYNGEERAKGNILERFSAQQFPDLHSELNLSSLELGDSALYFCASSALKGAFTEAFFGQGTRLTVV.

V gene TRBV5-5 combines with J gene TRBJ1-1; 10 bases agree with TRBD1. This CDR3 spans 15 amino acids. V shed 2 bases and J 1 base; nucleotides not matched to a gene: 2. Germline CDR1 reads SGHKS; CDR2 reads YYEKEE (reference sequence). The CDR3 spells CASSFGDRGNTEAFF. As DNA, the CDR3 is TGTGCCAGCAGCTTTGGGGACAGGGGGAACACTGAAGCTTTCTTT.